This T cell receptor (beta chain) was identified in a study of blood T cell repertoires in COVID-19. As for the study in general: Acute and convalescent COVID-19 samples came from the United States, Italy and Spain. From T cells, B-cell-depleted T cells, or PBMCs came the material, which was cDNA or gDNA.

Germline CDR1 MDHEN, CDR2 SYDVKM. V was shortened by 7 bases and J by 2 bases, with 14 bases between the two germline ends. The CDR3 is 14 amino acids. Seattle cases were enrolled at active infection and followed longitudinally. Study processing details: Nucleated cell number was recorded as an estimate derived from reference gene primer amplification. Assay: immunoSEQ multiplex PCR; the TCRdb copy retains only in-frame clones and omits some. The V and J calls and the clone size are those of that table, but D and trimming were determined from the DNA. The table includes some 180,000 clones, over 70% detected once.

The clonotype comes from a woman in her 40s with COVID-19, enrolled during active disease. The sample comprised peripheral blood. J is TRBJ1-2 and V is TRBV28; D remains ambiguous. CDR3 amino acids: CASNRVQRNYGYTF. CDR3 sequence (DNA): TGTGCCAGCAACCGAGTCCAAAGAAACTATGGCTACACCTTC.